Below are 12 T cell receptor beta chains sequenced from a single sample in a study of CXCR3-negative and CXCR3-positive naive CD8 T cells (dated by TCRdb to about 2019). Sequenced using a NextSeq 550. The Human TCR Profiling Kit (MiLaboratory) was used to make UMI-labeled 5' RACE TRB cDNA libraries. TCRdb reprocessed the sequencing reads and holds a single record per CDR3 protein sequence, with no DNA. For this sample, the table gives approximately 53,000 distinct CDR3 sequences. The top ten hold around 22% of the sample. Input material: memory CD8+ T cells from blood. The cell subset or site label of this sample denotes: conventional CD8+ memory T cells (TMEM), sorted as controls. The receptor source for this set is a human donor in good health. Some clones in this sample may be carry-over from other donors' samples.

The chain has TRBV20-1 and TRBJ2-2; lacking DNA, the TRBD2 call made by TCRdb goes unchecked. The CDR3 consists of 18 residues. The germline gives CDR1 DFQATT, CDR2 SNEGSKA (reference sequence). The CDR3 region is CSAKHGTSGRDLTGELFF.

The V gene is TRBV29-1, the J gene TRBJ1-2. Germline V gene lookup returns CDR1 SQVTM and CDR2 ANQGSEA. The CDR3 is made up of 14 amino acids. The CDR3 loop is CSVEAGAPIYGYTF.

V usage is TRBV19 and J usage is TRBJ1-1; TCRdb's assignment of TRBD1 cannot be checked, as there is no DNA. This CDR3 region has 16 residues. Germline V lookup: CDR1 LNHDA, CDR2 SQIVND (reference sequence). This CDR3 reads CASSARDRGRGTEAFF.

V gene TRBV9 combines with J gene TRBJ2-1. From germline, CDR1 is SGDLS and CDR2 YYNGEE. This CDR3 is 13 amino acids long. The CDR3 loop reads CASSVGTGNEQFF.

This chain links TRBV29-1 with TRBJ2-1; absent DNA, TCRdb's TRBD2 call cannot be checked. Looked up from germline, CDR1 is SQVTM and CDR2 is ANQGSEA. This CDR3 is built from 15 residues. CDR3 amino acids: CSVELAGGPINEQFF.

The rearrangement joins TRBV7-2 to TRBJ1-1; TCRdb's assignment of TRBD1 cannot be checked, as there is no DNA. Germline CDR1 and CDR2: SGHTA and FQGNSA. This CDR3 is built from 13 residues. The CDR3 is CASRPPGAPEAFF.

This chain links TRBV10-3 with TRBJ2-1; absent DNA, TCRdb's TRBD1 call cannot be checked. Germline CDR1 ENHRY, CDR2 SYGVKD. The CDR3 spans 15 residues. The CDR3 sequence is CAISETGSSYNEQFF.

The CDR3 loop is CASNRRENIQYF. The rearrangement joins TRBV28 to TRBJ2-4; the TRBD1 assignment by TCRdb is unverifiable without DNA. Germline-derived CDR1 and CDR2 are MDHEN and SYDVKM. The CDR3 runs 12 residues.

This sequence joins TRBV23-1 and TRBJ2-7; as DNA is missing, the TRBD2 call by TCRdb cannot be tested. TRBV23-1 qualifies as an ORF whose function is uncertain. This CDR3 is 19 amino acids long. CDR3 sequence reads: CASSAGDLIGQSVAYEQYF.

The chain couples TRBV10-1 to TRBJ2-3; the TCRdb call, TRBD2, lacks DNA for checking. The CDR3 is 15 amino acids. Looked up from germline, CDR1 is WNHNN and CDR2 is SYGVQD (reference sequence). The CDR3 sequence: CASSPTAGGTDTQYF.

The rearrangement links TRBV12-3 or TRBV12-4 to TRBJ1-1; TCRdb indicates TRBD1, and absent DNA this call remains unverified. The CDR3 runs to 11 residues. The CDR3 sequence is CAAGEGPEAFF.

CDR3 protein: CASSDFGLADPDTQYF. The rearrangement uses TRBV2 and TRBJ2-3; TCRdb designates TRBD2, a call that cannot be tested without DNA. CDR1 and CDR2 from the germline V gene are SNHLY and FYNNEI. The CDR3 length is 16 residues.